These 6 T cell receptor beta chains share one sample of origin, sequenced in a study of glioma-infiltrating T cells. Using RNA template, CDR3s of TCR alpha and beta were amplified with iRepertoire arm-PCR. In TCRdb, the multiplex PCR reads were re-called with MiXCR into one record per CDR3 protein. The sample has roughly 130,000 distinct CDR3 sequences, under 30% seen once; the top ten hold over 25%. The specimen sequenced was glioma tissue, nonneoplastic brain tissue, or PBMCs (not recorded which). These receptors came from a human donor with low-grade glioma or glioblastoma, undergoing nonglioma brain surgery, or in good health (not recorded which).

On this clonotype: A much larger clone differs from this one at a single base, so this may be a read error. The chain carries TRBV24-1 and TRBJ1-1; D is undetermined. Between the trimmed V and J ends, which lost 3 bases and 1 base, there was a span of 11 bases. The CDR3 consists of 15 residues. CDR1 KGHDR and CDR2 SFDVKD come from the germline V gene. CDR3: CATSDPLPRNTEAFF. For the CDR3, the DNA is TGTGCCACCAGTGATCCTTTACCACGGAACACTGAAGCTTTCTTT.

This clonotype occurred a few times. The chain couples TRBV7-2 to TRBJ1-1; unclear D gene. Trimming left V 3 bases short and J 8 bases short, with 10 bases between. This CDR3 has 12 amino acids. The V gene's germline CDR1 is SGHTA and CDR2 FQGNSA. DNA of the CDR3: TGTGCCAGCAGCTTGGCTCGTCTCGAAGCTTTCTTT. This gives the protein CASSLARLEAFF.

The sample holds a few counts of this clonotype. The genes are TRBV4-1 and TRBJ1-2, with a possible D match to TRBD1 (5 bases). Trimming stripped 2 bases from V and 2 bases from J, with 18 bases between. The CDR3 is 17 residues long. Germline loops: CDR1 MGHRA, CDR2 YSYEKL. The CDR3, as DNA: TGCGCCAGCAGCCAACAGCTAACCGGGACGGCCAACTATGGCTACACCTTC. Protein sequence: CASSQQLTGTANYGYTF.

This clonotype was observed a few times. This chain links TRBV29-1 with TRBJ2-1; 9 bases fit TRBD1. J gave up 0 bases and V 7 bases, and 4 bases lay outside the gene matches. The CDR3 totals 14 residues. CDR1 is SQVTM and CDR2 is ANQGSEA in the germline V gene. CDR3 in amino acids: CSAGDRASYNEQFF. The DNA for the CDR3 is TGCAGCGCTGGGGACAGGGCCTCCTACAATGAGCAGTTCTTC.

The rearrangement joins TRBV7-2 to TRBJ2-7; 11 bases map to TRBD2. Germline trimming cut 5 bases from V and 10 bases from J; bases unmatched to any gene: 13. CDR3 length: 15 residues. In germline, CDR1 is SGHTA, CDR2 FQGNSA. DNA of the CDR3: TGTGCCAGCAGCCCCAACACGGGACTAGCGGAGACCCAGTACGTC. Translated: CASSPNTGLAETQYV.

The V and J genes are TRBV28 and TRBJ2-1; D unresolved. The ends were cut back, 3 bases at V and 4 bases at J, with 16 bases in the middle. Germline assignment: CDR1 MDHEN and CDR2 SYDVKM. The CDR3 is 16 residues long. The CDR3 coding sequence is TGTGCCAGCAGTTTGGGGTCGAGCGCGGTGTACAATGAGCAGTTCTTC. This sequence encodes CASSLGSSAVYNEQFF.